A single sample gave rise to the 4 T cell receptor beta chains below, sequenced in a study of blood T cell repertoires in COVID-19. The assay was immunoSEQ multiplex PCR, and TCRdb's table has in-frame clones only and misses some. Here the sample spans roughly 670,000 clones, about nine tenths being singletons. Input material: peripheral blood. The origin of the receptors is a woman aged 18-30 years with acute or convalescent COVID-19.

This clone was detected once. This sequence joins TRBV7-8 and TRBJ1-2; TRBD1 aligns across 7 bases. V lost 2 bases, J lost 7 bases, and 10 bases stayed unmatched. CDR3 size: 15 residues. Germline V CDR1 and CDR2: SGHVS, FQNEAQ. The CDR3 DNA reads TGTGCCAGCAGCTTACATGGACAGGTGGAGGGTGGCTACACCTTC. Its protein is CASSLHGQVEGGYTF.

The chain is built from TRBV4-1 and TRBJ2-7; possible D gene TRBD2, 5 bases. Trimming left V 2 bases short and J 2 bases short, with 22 bases between. Germline lookup yields CDR1 MGHRA and CDR2 YSYEKL. This CDR3 contains 18 residues. The CDR3 DNA reads TGCGCCAGCAGCCAACTCTTGGCCCCTGGGTACGGGGCCTACGAGCAGTACTTC. It translates to CASSQLLAPGYGAYEQYF.

The rearrangement links TRBV24-1 to TRBJ2-2; 7 bases line up with TRBD2. CDR1 is KGHDR, CDR2 SFDVKD, per germline. The V and J ends lost 7 bases and 7 bases, in that order; junction bases with no gene match: 14. CDR3 length: 16 residues. Written as DNA, the CDR3 is TGTGCCACCAGAAGTAGGACTCCACGCGGGGGCGGGGAGCTGTTTTTT. Translating it yields CATRSRTPRGGGELFF.

This clone was seen a few times. V usage is TRBV7-9 and J usage is TRBJ2-3; 7 bases are shared with TRBD2. Losses at the gene ends were 3 bases for V and 1 base for J; bases not matched to a gene: 7. Germline V lookup: CDR1 SEHNR, CDR2 FQNEAQ (reference sequence). This CDR3 region has 16 residues. CDR3 nucleotide sequence: TGTGCCAGCAGCTTTTCTCCAGCGGGGCGCACAGATACGCAGTATTTT. Translation gives CASSFSPAGRTDTQYF.